This T cell receptor (beta chain) was recorded in a study of Ad26.COV2.S vaccination and SARS-CoV-2 variants (dated by TCRdb to 2020 to 2023). For context, the study as a whole: Vaccine-arm donors came from COV1001, a multicentre, randomized, double-blind, placebo-controlled phase I-IIa trial of Ad26.COV2.S in healthy adults. Ad26.COV2.S was administered intramuscularly at 5 x 10^10 or 1 x 10^11 viral particles, either as a single shot or as two shots given 56 days apart. TCRbeta repertoire sequencing served as the tool for gauging how specific and how broad the SARS-CoV-2-reactive T cell receptors were following Ad26.COV2.S vaccination. A total of around 32 samples were included in the TCR-sequenced set, comprising roughly 20 Ad26.COV2.S vaccine recipients, 5 placebo recipients and 8 SARS-CoV-2 convalescent individuals. Trial participants were randomized into five groups of five, in which low-dose or high-dose Ad26.COV2.S was given once or twice, or placebo was given on both occasions. Investigators did not know the trial group allocation while performing experiments and assessing outcomes. Study-level results and caveats: According to the authors, total T cell responses may have been underestimated by the TCR breadth and depth analyses. Compared with placebo recipients, Ad26.COV2.S recipients showed higher spike-specific TCR breadth (P = 0.0014). After vaccination, substantial breadth of spike-specific CD8+ and CD4+ T cell responses was reported. Comparable non-spike TCR breadth was observed between vaccine and placebo recipients, consistent with only spike being contained in the vaccine. The study lacked the statistical power to compare responses across vaccine doses or regimens.

From a lookup of the germline V gene (reference sequence), CDR1 and CDR2 are SGHNT and YYREEE. The junction carries 10 bases between V and J, which are trimmed by 5 bases and 2 bases respectively. Reading from cysteine to phenylalanine, the CDR3 counts 14 amino acids. Solely the CDR3 DNA is kept, with 42 bases framed from the first base. Sample treatment or condition, as interpreted from the label and publication: 15 to 20 received Ad26.COV2.S at low or high dose, single or two shots; roughly five received placebo; per-sample allocation not given. For vaccine and placebo recipients, repertoires were sequenced using samples collected on day 63 after the first injection. Between 29 July and 7 August 2020, Cohort 1b enrolled about two dozen adults aged 18-55 years at one site in Boston, USA. Ad26.COV2.S was a replication-incompetent adenovirus type 26 vector that expressed a prefusion-stabilized SARS-CoV-2 spike protein derived from the original Wuhan strain.

A note on this clone: No antigen is known for it. Per-base quality was not reported, and no clone a single base away is much larger than it.

The immunoSEQ Assay was the method used to sequence TCRbeta CDR3 regions. After extraction, genomic DNA underwent amplification by bias-controlled multiplex PCR, followed by high-throughput sequencing. As for the original processing: Collapsing and filtering of sequences were performed to quantify the absolute abundance of each unique TCRbeta CDR3 region. T cell fraction was estimated by normalizing TCRbeta template counts to usable DNA, with usable DNA measured through amplification of reference genes found in all nucleated cells. Repertoire TCRs were annotated as SARS-CoV-2-specific by exact matching of V gene, CDR3 amino acid sequence and J gene to a known reactive TCR set. The reference SARS-CoV-2 TCR set was obtained from MIRA and was filtered for enrichment in COVID-19-positive ImmuneCODE repertoires, whereby public or cross-reactive TCRs were removed. Drawing on the MIRA antigens, annotated TCRs were analysed further at the level of specific ORF or position within ORF. Breadth was defined as the number of annotated unique rearrangements divided by the total number of unique productive rearrangements, and depth was defined as the summed frequency of the annotated unique rearrangements. TCR breadth was compared between groups using two-sided Wilcoxon rank-sum tests. Not all clones reach the TCRdb copy of this immuneACCESS table, which keeps in-frame sequences only. Checked studies attribute under half of the gap to unresolved V genes and leave the rest unexplained. That table is the source of V, J and clone size, and D and trimming were worked out from the DNA. A total of about 410,000 clones appear in this sample, about 89% of them only once. In total, the top ten clones hold approximately 1.9% of the sample.

The specimen was peripheral blood, collected in a trial of Ad26.COV2.S vaccine versus placebo. Recombination joined TRBV5-4 with TRBJ2-2; too little of a D gene remains to name it. This TCR was recovered from a person aged 18-65 years who received the Ad26.COV2.S COVID-19 vaccine or a placebo. The DNA reads TGTGCCAGCAGTGAGACGGTTAACACCGGGGAGCTGTTTTTT. The encoded protein is CASSETVNTGELFF.